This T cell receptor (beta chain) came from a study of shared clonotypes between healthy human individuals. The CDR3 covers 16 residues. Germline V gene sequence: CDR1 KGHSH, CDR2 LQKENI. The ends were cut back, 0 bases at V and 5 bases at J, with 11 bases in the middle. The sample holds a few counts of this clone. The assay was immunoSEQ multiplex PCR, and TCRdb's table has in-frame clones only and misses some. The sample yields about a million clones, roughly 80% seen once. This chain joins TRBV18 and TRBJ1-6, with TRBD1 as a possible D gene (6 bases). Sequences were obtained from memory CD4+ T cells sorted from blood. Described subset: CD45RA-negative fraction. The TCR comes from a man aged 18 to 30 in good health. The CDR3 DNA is TGTGCCAGCTCACCACCGTATCGACAGGATAATTCACCCCTCCACTTT. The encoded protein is CASSPPYRQDNSPLHF. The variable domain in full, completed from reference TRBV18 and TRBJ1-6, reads NAGVMQNPRHLVRRRGQEARLRCSPMKGHSHVYWYRQLPEEGLKFMVYLQKENIIDESGMPKERFSAEFPKEGPSILRIQQVVRGDSAAYFCASSPPYRQDNSPLHFGNGTRLTVT.